This TCR beta chain was captured by sequencing in a study of kidney transplant recipient with SARS-CoV-2 infection. This clonotype was counted many times. TCRdb re-called the reads with MiXCR, one entry per CDR3 protein. The data show roughly 230,000 distinct CDR3 sequences, with about 28% seen just once and 7% to 8% held by the top ten. Trimming took off 0 bases at V and 4 bases at J, with 10 bases between the two ends. The length of the CDR3 is 14 residues. Germline loops: CDR1 SGHRS, CDR2 YFSETQ. The source of this sequence is a male patient younger than 45 who had COVID-19 and was a kidney transplant recipient. Some T cells may have come from the graft donor. This specimen was a blood sample, taken at baseline and between days 110 and 120 from a kidney transplant recipient. The gene calls are TRBV5-1 and TRBJ1-2, with D possibly being TRBD1 (5 bases). The CDR3 nucleotides are TGCGCCAGCAGCTTGGGCCAAGGGGCCTATGGCTACACCTTC. As protein: CASSLGQGAYGYTF.